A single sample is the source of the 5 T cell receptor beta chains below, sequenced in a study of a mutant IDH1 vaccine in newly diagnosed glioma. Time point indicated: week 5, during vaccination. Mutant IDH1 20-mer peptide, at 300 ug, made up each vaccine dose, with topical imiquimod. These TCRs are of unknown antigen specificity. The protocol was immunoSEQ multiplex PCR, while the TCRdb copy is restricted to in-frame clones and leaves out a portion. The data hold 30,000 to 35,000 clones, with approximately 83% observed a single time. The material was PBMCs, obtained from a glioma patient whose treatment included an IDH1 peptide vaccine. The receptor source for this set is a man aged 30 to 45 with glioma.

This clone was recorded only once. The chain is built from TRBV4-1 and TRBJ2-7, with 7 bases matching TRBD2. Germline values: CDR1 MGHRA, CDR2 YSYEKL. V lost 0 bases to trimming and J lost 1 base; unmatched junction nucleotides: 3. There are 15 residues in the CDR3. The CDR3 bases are TGCGCCAGCAGCCAAGAATGGGACTATTCCTACGAGCAGTACTTC. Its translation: CASSQEWDYSYEQYF.

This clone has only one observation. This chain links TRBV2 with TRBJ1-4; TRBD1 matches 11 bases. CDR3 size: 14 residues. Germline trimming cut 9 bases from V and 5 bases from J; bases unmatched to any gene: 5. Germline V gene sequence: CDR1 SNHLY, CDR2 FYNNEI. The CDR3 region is CARGGTGGNEKLFF. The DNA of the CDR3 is TGTGCCAGAGGGGGGACAGGGGGAAATGAAAAACTGTTTTTT.

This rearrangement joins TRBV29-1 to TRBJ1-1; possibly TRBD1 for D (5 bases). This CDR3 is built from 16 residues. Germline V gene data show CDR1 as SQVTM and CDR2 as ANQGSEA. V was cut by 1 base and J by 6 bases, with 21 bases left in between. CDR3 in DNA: TGCAGCGTTGAAGGTCGCGTGGGGCGTCGGGGCTCTGAAGCTTTCTTT. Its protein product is CSVEGRVGRRGSEAFF.

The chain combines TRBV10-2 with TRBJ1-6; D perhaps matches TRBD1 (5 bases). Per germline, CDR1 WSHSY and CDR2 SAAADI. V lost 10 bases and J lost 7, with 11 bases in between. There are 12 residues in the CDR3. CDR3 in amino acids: CATQGPNSPLHF. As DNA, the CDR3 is TGCGCCACCCAGGGTCCGAATTCACCCCTCCACTTT.

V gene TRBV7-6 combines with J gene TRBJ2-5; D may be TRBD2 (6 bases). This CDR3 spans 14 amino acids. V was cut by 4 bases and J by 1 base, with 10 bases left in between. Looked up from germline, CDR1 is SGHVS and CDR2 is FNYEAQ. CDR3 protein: CASSSEAGQETQYF. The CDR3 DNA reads TGTGCCAGCAGCTCAGAAGCGGGCCAAGAGACCCAGTACTTC. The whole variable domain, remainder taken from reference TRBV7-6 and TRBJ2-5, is GAGVSQSPRYKVTKRGQDVALRCDPISGHVSLYWYRQALGQGPEFLTYFNYEAQQDKSGLPNDRFSAERPEGSISTLTIQRTEQRDSAMYRCASSSEAGQETQYFGPGTRLLVL.